The clone carrying this TCR beta chain occurred many times. What it recognizes is unknown. Expressed TCRB transcripts were sequenced because the entire RNA isolate underwent reverse transcription. Data came from immunoSEQ multiplex PCR; TCRdb stores just in-frame clones and leaves some out. The data contain some 150,000 clones, roughly a tenth of them seen just once; the ten biggest clones take up 1% to 1.5%. The data derive from a study of beta chain features in type 1 diabetes. Study-level points and caveats: For patients, the naive, central memory and Treg TCRB repertoires appeared more alike than for healthy donors.

V lost 5 bases, J lost 3 bases, and 17 bases lay in between. This CDR3 comprises 16 residues. CDR1 is SGHTA and CDR2 is FQGNSA in the germline V gene. The sequenced sample consisted of naive CD4+ T cells from blood. The receptor comes from a man younger than 35 in good health. The chain employs TRBV7-2 and TRBJ1-3, with no clear D. The chain's CDR3 is CASSPALRRLGNTIYF. The CDR3 nucleotides read TGTGCCAGCAGCCCCGCGCTGAGGCGACTTGGAAACACCATATATTTT.